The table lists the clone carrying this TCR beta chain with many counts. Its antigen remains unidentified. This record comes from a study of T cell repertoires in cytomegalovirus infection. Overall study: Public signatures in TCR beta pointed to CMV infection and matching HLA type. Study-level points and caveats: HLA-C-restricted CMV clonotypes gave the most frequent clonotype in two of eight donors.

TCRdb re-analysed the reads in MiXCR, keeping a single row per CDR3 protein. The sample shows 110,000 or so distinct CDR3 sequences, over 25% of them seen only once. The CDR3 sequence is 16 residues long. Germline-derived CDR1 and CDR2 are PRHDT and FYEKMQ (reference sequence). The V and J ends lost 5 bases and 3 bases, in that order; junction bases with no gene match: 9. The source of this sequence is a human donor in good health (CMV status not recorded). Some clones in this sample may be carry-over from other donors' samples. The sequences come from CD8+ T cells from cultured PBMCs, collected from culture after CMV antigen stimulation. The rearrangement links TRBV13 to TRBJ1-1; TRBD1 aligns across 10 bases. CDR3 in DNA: TGTGCCAGCAGCGCCCGGCCAGGGACAGGGGACACTGAAGCTTTCTTT. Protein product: CASSARPGTGDTEAFF.